What follows describes a single T cell receptor beta chain. The antigen is undetermined. Sequenced by immunoSEQ multiplex PCR; TCRdb stores in-frame clones only, minus some. The sample lists approximately 110,000 clones; about 91% were seen once. This entry comes from a study of T cell responses to AZD1222 COVID-19 vaccine. Study-wide results and caveats: Without day 14 samples, only post-peak T cell repertoires were studied.

Germline loops: CDR1 ENHRY, CDR2 SYGVKD. V was trimmed by 0 bases and J by 4 bases, leaving 9 bases between them. The CDR3 covers 14 residues. This sequence originates from an adult who received the AZD1222 COVID-19 vaccine. This chain links TRBV10-3 with TRBJ1-1, with D possibly being TRBD1 (6 bases). Material: peripheral blood, obtained 28 days after the second AZD1222 dose. DNA for the CDR3: TGTGCCATCAGTGAGTCGATGGGGGCCACTGAAGCTTTCTTT. Its protein product is CAISESMGATEAFF.